Listed below are T cell receptor beta chains from one sample, sequenced in a study of shared clonotypes between healthy human individuals. Only in-frame clones appear in the TCRdb table, and some are missing; sequencing was by immunoSEQ multiplex PCR. The sample has around 2,000,000 clones; about 95% are singletons. The sample comprised naive CD8+ T cells sorted from blood. The receptor source for this set is a man aged 18 to 30 in good health. The CDR3 runs from the conserved cysteine through the conserved F or W. D genes are given only for firm matches. Expanded clones get a size class; other rows say once, few or many, or leave the size out.

d_gene | j_gene | len | v_gene | abundance | CDR3nt | CDR3aa
. | TRBJ2-7 | 15 | TRBV27 | . | TGTGCCAGCAGTCTCGCCGATCCAGCCTTCTACGAGCAGTACTTC | CASSLADPAFYEQYF
. | TRBJ2-7 | 14 | TRBV10-3 | . | TGTGCCACCGAAGGTAACAGCGAAACCTACGAGCAGTACTTC | CATEGNSETYEQYF
. | TRBJ2-7 | 15 | TRBV5-4 | . | TGTGCCAGCAGCTTGGGAGTAGCGCCGATCTACGAGCAGTACTTC | CASSLGVAPIYEQYF
. | TRBJ2-7 | 16 | TRBV27 | . | TGTGCCAGCAGTTTCTCCATGGGAGAGGGGGTGTACGAGCAGTACTTC | CASSFSMGEGVYEQYF
. | TRBJ2-5 | 16 | TRBV13 | . | TGTGCCAGCAGCTCATCACCCGGGATCTTGCAAGAGACCCAGTACTTC | CASSSSPGILQETQYF
. | TRBJ1-2 | 15 | TRBV7-9 | . | TGTGCCAGCAGCTTAGCGGACCTACAAGGGGATGGCTACACCTTC | CASSLADLQGDGYTF
. | TRBJ2-7 | 13 | TRBV7-9 | . | TGTGCCAGCAGCCCGACGGCCTCCTACGAGCAGTACTTC | CASSPTASYEQYF
. | TRBJ1-5 | 15 | TRBV6-1 | . | TGTGCCAGCACCCACAGGGCCTATAGCAATCAGCCCCAGCATTTT | CASTHRAYSNQPQHF
TRBD1 | TRBJ2-3 | 13 | TRBV30 | . | TGTGCCTGGGACAGGGGAAGCACAGATACGCAGTATTTT | CAWDRGSTDTQYF
. | TRBJ2-3 | 13 | TRBV9 | . | TGTGCCAGCAACCCGGGAAGCACAGATACGCAGTATTTT | CASNPGSTDTQYF
. | TRBJ1-2 | 14 | TRBV30 | once | TGTGCCTGGAGTCTTGCAGGAGGATTCTATGGCTACACCTTC | CAWSLAGGFYGYTF
. | TRBJ2-3 | 12 | TRBV9 | . | TGTGCCAGCAGCGTAGAAGCAGATACGCAGTATTTT | CASSVEADTQYF
TRBD1 | TRBJ1-3 | 16 | TRBV19 | once | TGTGCCAGCATATCACCCGGGACAGCTCCTGGAAACACCATATATTTT | CASISPGTAPGNTIYF
TRBD1 | TRBJ2-7 | 15 | TRBV7-9 | . | TGTGCCAGCAGCTTGACCGCCGACAGGGGTGAAGAGCAGTACTTC | CASSLTADRGEEQYF
TRBD1 | TRBJ2-7 | 14 | TRBV5-1 | once | TGCGCCAGCAGCTCGACAGGGGGTCACTACGAGCAGTACTTC | CASSSTGGHYEQYF
TRBD2 | TRBJ2-1 | 16 | TRBV2 | once | TGTGCCTGCCTCGGGGTCGGGAGCGGGGCTTACAATGAGCAGTTCTTC | CACLGVGSGAYNEQFF
. | TRBJ1-4 | 14 | TRBV30 | . | TGTGCCTGGGGTCTGCTCGCAACTAATGAAAAACTGTTTTTT | CAWGLLATNEKLFF
TRBD1 | TRBJ2-7 | 15 | TRBV6-5 | . | TGTGCCAGCAGTTACTCGGGGACAGGGGAATACGAGCAGTACTTC | CASSYSGTGEYEQYF
. | TRBJ2-7 | 16 | TRBV27 | . | TGTGCCAGCAGTGGACAGACACCCATCCCCTCCTACGAGCAGTACTTC | CASSGQTPIPSYEQYF
. | TRBJ2-3 | 15 | TRBV2 | . | TGTGCCAGCAGTGACGGGGTAGCGGGCACAGATACGCAGTATTTT | CASSDGVAGTDTQYF
TRBD1 | TRBJ2-2 | 16 | TRBV5-6 | once | TGTGCCAGCAGCTTCACCGGGACAGCGAACACCGGGGAGCTGTTTTTT | CASSFTGTANTGELFF
TRBD2 | TRBJ2-3 | 15 | TRBV10-2 | . | TGCGCCAGCAGTGAAGGACTAGGAGGCACAGATACGCAGTATTTT | CASSEGLGGTDTQYF
. | TRBJ2-7 | 16 | TRBV2 | . | TGTGCCAGCAGGGATCTCAACGGAGGGTCATCCTACGAGCAGTACTTC | CASRDLNGGSSYEQYF
. | TRBJ2-7 | 14 | TRBV5-1 | . | TGCGCCAGCAGCTTGGGAGGGGTAACCTACGAGCAGTACTTC | CASSLGGVTYEQYF
. | TRBJ1-3 | 14 | TRBV7-2 | . | TGTGCCAGCAGCTTTCAGGGGCCTGGAAACACCATATATTTT | CASSFQGPGNTIYF
TRBD2 | TRBJ2-1 | 18 | TRBV13 | . | TGTGCCAGCAGCTTAGGTCCCCCTCTAGCGGGAGGATACAATGAGCAGTTCTTC | CASSLGPPLAGGYNEQFF
TRBD1 | TRBJ2-7 | 16 | TRBV28 | . | TGTGCCAGCAGTTCGCCACGGGGGGACAGGGGCTACGAGCAGTACTTC | CASSSPRGDRGYEQYF
TRBD1 | TRBJ1-1 | 17 | TRBV5-1 | once | TGCGCCAGCAGCTCCGGACAGGGGGCTCCTGGGGACACTGAAGCTTTCTTT | CASSSGQGAPGDTEAFF
TRBD1 | TRBJ2-5 | 16 | TRBV30 | . | TGTGCCTGGGGGGAGGGACAGGGCGAGTACCAAGAGACCCAGTACTTC | CAWGEGQGEYQETQYF
. | TRBJ2-7 | 13 | TRBV7-6 | . | TGTGCCAGCAGCTTAGGGAAGGGCTACGAGCAGTACTTC | CASSLGKGYEQYF
. | TRBJ1-3 | 15 | TRBV2 | . | TGTGCCAGCCTAGGAGGGGGGCACTCTGGAAACACCATATATTTT | CASLGGGHSGNTIYF
. | TRBJ2-7 | 13 | TRBV2 | few | TGTGCCAGCAGTGAAGGGACAAGCTACGAGCAGTACTTC | CASSEGTSYEQYF
TRBD1 | TRBJ2-3 | 17 | TRBV4-1 | . | TGCGCCAGCAGCCAGGCGACAGGGAGTCTCGCAACAGATACGCAGTATTTT | CASSQATGSLATDTQYF
. | TRBJ2-7 | 13 | TRBV4-1 | . | TGCGCCAGCAGCCAAGCCCCCTACTACGAGCAGTACTTC | CASSQAPYYEQYF
TRBD2 | TRBJ2-1 | 14 | TRBV7-9 | . | TGTGCCAGCAGCTTAACTAGCGGGGGGAATGAGCAGTTCTTC | CASSLTSGGNEQFF
. | TRBJ2-7 | 16 | TRBV19 | . | TGTGCCAGTAGTATAGATGTTGTTGTCAGATCCTACGAGCAGTACTTC | CASSIDVVVRSYEQYF
. | TRBJ2-3 | 16 | TRBV6-4 | . | TGTGCCAGCAGTGAACGGTCAGGGCGCGGCACAGATACGCAGTATTTT | CASSERSGRGTDTQYF
. | TRBJ2-5 | 14 | TRBV2 | . | TGTGCCAGCAGTGAAACGAGTTTCCAAGAGACCCAGTACTTC | CASSETSFQETQYF
TRBD2 | TRBJ2-7 | 14 | TRBV29-1 | . | TGCAGCGTTGAAGACGCGGGGGGTATCTACGAGCAGTACTTC | CSVEDAGGIYEQYF
. | TRBJ2-3 | 11 | TRBV27 | . | TGTGCCAGCAGTTCCAGCAGAACGCAGTATTTT | CASSSSRTQYF
. | TRBJ1-4 | 15 | TRBV5-1 | once | TGCGCCAGCAGCTTCTATGGGGGGACTAATGAAAAACTGTTTTTT | CASSFYGGTNEKLFF
. | TRBJ2-1 | 13 | TRBV10-1 | . | TGCGCCAGCAGTGAGTCGATCTACAATGAGCAGTTCTTC | CASSESIYNEQFF
TRBD2 | TRBJ2-1 | 15 | TRBV4-1 | once | TGCGCCAGCAGTTCCAGCGGGGGAGAATACAATGAGCAGTTCTTC | CASSSSGGEYNEQFF
TRBD1 | TRBJ1-2 | 15 | TRBV28 | . | TGTGCCAGCAGCCTGATGGACAGGGAGGTTTATGGCTACACCTTC | CASSLMDREVYGYTF
. | TRBJ2-5 | 15 | TRBV7-9 | . | TGTGCCAGCAGAGCCAGGGGCCAGCCTCTGGAGACCCAGTACTTC | CASRARGQPLETQYF
TRBD1 | TRBJ2-7 | 13 | TRBV5-5 | . | TGTGCCAGCAGTTGGACAGGGGGCTACGAGCAGTACTTC | CASSWTGGYEQYF
TRBD2 | TRBJ2-3 | 17 | TRBV10-3 | . | TGTGCCATCAGCCCCAGACCGACTAGCGGGGAGGGCGATACGCAGTATTTT | CAISPRPTSGEGDTQYF
. | TRBJ2-7 | 15 | TRBV4-1 | . | TGCGCCAGCAGCCAAGGACAGGGACTCTCCTACGAGCAGTACTTC | CASSQGQGLSYEQYF
. | TRBJ2-1 | 15 | TRBV7-9 | . | TGTGCCAGCAGCTTAGGCCCCGGACAGATCAATGAGCAGTTCTTC | CASSLGPGQINEQFF
. | TRBJ2-1 | 17 | TRBV11-3 | . | TGTGCCAGCAGCCCCCAGTGGTCGGGAAGCTCCTACAATGAGCAGTTCTTC | CASSPQWSGSSYNEQFF
TRBD1 | TRBJ2-5 | 22 | TRBV5-1 | once | TGCGCCAGCAGCTTGGACAGTTTGATTGTGGGGACAGGTGAACTCTCCCAAGAGACCCAGTACTTC | CASSLDSLIVGTGELSQETQYF
. | TRBJ2-1 | 13 | TRBV29-1 | . | TGCAGCGTTGTCCAGGCTCCCGCCAATGAGCAGTTCTTC | CSVVQAPANEQFF
. | TRBJ2-2 | 12 | TRBV11-2 | . | TGTGCCAGCAGCTTTAACACCGGGGAGCTGTTTTTT | CASSFNTGELFF
TRBD2 | TRBJ2-1 | 15 | TRBV7-9 | once | TGTGCCAGCAGCTTAGAAGCGGGAGGTTACAATGAGCAGTTCTTC | CASSLEAGGYNEQFF
. | TRBJ1-1 | 12 | TRBV7-9 | once | TGTGCCAGCAGCTTAGATAATGGTGAAGCTTTCTTT | CASSLDNGEAFF
. | TRBJ2-7 | 15 | TRBV15 | . | TGTGCCACCAGCAGAGGCGCCTCAACCAGCTACGAGCAGTACTTC | CATSRGASTSYEQYF
. | TRBJ2-5 | 14 | TRBV27 | . | TGTGCCAGCAGTCCAAAATGGTACCAAGAGACCCAGTACTTC | CASSPKWYQETQYF
TRBD1 | TRBJ2-3 | 13 | TRBV11-3 | . | TGTGCCAGCTCGGGACAGGGGATGGATACGCAGTATTTT | CASSGQGMDTQYF
. | TRBJ2-1 | 15 | TRBV19 | . | TGTGCCAGTAGTATAGACGGTTCCTCCTACAATGAGCAGTTCTTC | CASSIDGSSYNEQFF